This TCR beta chain emerged from a study of beta chain features in type 1 diabetes. Study findings and constraints: Shorter TCRB CDR3s, moderately but significantly so, marked every one of the four CD4+ subsets in Type 1 diabetes patients.

Points on this clone: Its antigen is not known.

The authors reverse transcribed all of the isolated RNA, so sequencing captured expressed TCRB transcripts. The repertoire was sequenced with immunoSEQ multiplex PCR; TCRdb's copy has only in-frame clones and lacks some. The sample lists about 650,000 clones; 12% were seen once. The CDR3 has 14 amino acids. Germline CDR1 and CDR2: MNHNS and SASEGT. The J segment lost 5 bases and the V segment lost 6 bases, leaving 3 bases of the junction unmatched. Cells sorted by CD45RO/CCR7/CD25/CD127/CD95/CD27 comprised CD4+ naive, central memory, regulatory and stem cell-like memory cells. The TCR sequence derives from a young man with type 1 diabetes. Specimen: naive CD4+ T cells from blood. The rearrangement joins TRBV6-1 to TRBJ1-4; 10 bases fit TRBD1. CDR3 in amino acids: CASRPGQGNEKLFF. In nucleotides, the CDR3 is TGTGCCAGCAGACCGGGACAGGGGAATGAAAAACTGTTTTTT.